This T cell receptor (beta chain) comes out of a study of blood T cells in healthy people across ages. Study findings and constraints: In these data, TCR beta diversity tracked strongly with naive T cell percentage.

The CDR3 spans 15 residues. Trimming cost V 6 bases and J 0 bases, with 13 bases left between them. In regard to this clonotype: What it recognizes is unknown.

A second PCR of roughly 7 to 11 cycles used a sample-barcoded 5' primer and a J-beta primer mix. With 12 random nucleotides, a template-switch adaptor tagged each individual cDNA molecule. TCRdb re-derived calls from the 5' RACE reads in MiXCR, one entry per CDR3 protein. The table shows over 1,500,000 distinct CDR3 sequences, with about 39% occurring only once. Peripheral blood, about 9.8 milliliters per donor, was collected. PBMCs, at least 7 million per sample, were isolated. Sequencing was performed on blood. The source is a human donor in good health. J is TRBJ2-3 and V is TRBV12-3 or TRBV12-4; D could derive from TRBD1 or TRBD2 (5 bases each). The CDR3 DNA reads as TGTGCCAGCAGCCGGGACCAAACTAGCACAGATACGCAGTATTTT. It yields the protein CASSRDQTSTDTQYF.